Given below is one TCR beta chain in context. The antigen is unknown. The sample is drawn from a study of cytomegalovirus exposure and HLA in healthy donors. Overall study: Findings of an earlier analysis included 110 million or so unique TCR beta sequences from around 180 million T cells. From donors who were HLA-typed, an early data release held 81 million or so unique TCRs.

The CDR3 is 16 residues long. The germline CDR1 and CDR2 sequences are LGHNA and YSLEER. J lost 6 bases, V lost 1 base, and 7 bases had no gene match. Primers included in the PCR were 60 Vbeta and 13 Jbeta primers. Sequencing used immunoSEQ multiplex PCR; TCRdb keeps in-frame clones, though not all of them. This table lists fewer than 150,000 clones. Study-level points and caveats: Association of approximately 18,000 TCR beta sequences with HLA alleles was found at 0.05 false discovery rate in a later analysis.

This sequence joins TRBV4-3 and TRBJ2-1, with 9 positions matching TRBD1. What was sequenced was PBMCs. The clonotype comes from a man aged 40-49 years in good health and CMV-seronegative. The CDR3 loop is CASSQAGTGLINEQFF. The CDR3 DNA sequence: TGCGCCAGCAGCCAAGCCGGGACAGGGTTAATCAATGAGCAGTTCTTC.